One sample yielded the 17 T cell receptor beta chains listed below, sequenced in a study of T cell repertoires in cytomegalovirus infection. No antigen has been assigned to these receptors. TCRdb reprocessed the reads with MiXCR, giving one entry per CDR3 protein. The sample has hundreds of thousands of distinct CDR3 sequences, 32% seen once; the top ten hold around 12%. The specimen comprised cultured CD8+ T cells from PBMCs, sampled from culture after CMV antigen stimulation. These TCRs come from a human donor in good health (CMV status not recorded). Some clones in this sample may be carry-over from other donors' samples.

The chain employs TRBV6-1 and TRBJ1-1; D may be TRBD1 (5 bases). Per the germline V gene, CDR1 is MNHNS and CDR2 is SASEGT. The CDR3 length is 14 residues. Trimming stripped 1 base from V and 4 bases from J, with 10 bases between. The CDR3: CASSEVGGGTEAFF. Here the CDR3 DNA reads TGTGCCAGCAGTGAAGTGGGGGGGGGCACTGAAGCTTTCTTT.

The chain couples TRBV2 to TRBJ2-3, with unresolved D. The germline gives CDR1 SNHLY, CDR2 FYNNEI. CDR3 size: 15 residues. V lost 8 bases and J 1 base, leaving 16 bases between the germline ends. CDR3 sequence reads: CASPIVALGTDTQYF. CDR3 sequence (DNA): TGTGCCAGCCCTATCGTGGCGCTGGGCACAGATACGCAGTATTTT.

This clonotype was recorded at least ten times. The chain has TRBV7-2 and TRBJ2-3; 9 nucleotides match TRBD2. CDR1 is SGHTA, CDR2 FQGNSA, per germline. This CDR3 spans 19 amino acids. After removal of 3 bases from V and 2 bases from J, the junction contained 15 bases not matched to a gene. The CDR3 DNA reads as TGTGCCAGCAGCTTTGGGACGGGACTAGCATATTTTCCCACAGATACGCAGTATTTT. It is translated as CASSFGTGLAYFPTDTQYF.

This clonotype has ten or more counts. CDR3 protein: CASSLTSGEQFF. CDR3 bases: TGTGCCAGCAGCTTAACTTCGGGTGAGCAGTTCTTC. This sequence joins TRBV7-8 and TRBJ2-1, with no clear D. The germline V gene has CDR1 SGHVS and CDR2 FQNEAQ. The V end lost 2 bases, the J end lost 9 bases, and 8 bases lay between the germline ends. The CDR3 extends over 12 amino acids.

This clonotype was found many times. The gene calls are TRBV7-8 and TRBJ1-2; possible D gene TRBD1, 5 bases. The CDR3 has 14 residues. Trimming removed 0 bases at V and 6 bases at J, with 11 bases between. Germline V gene sequence: CDR1 SGHVS, CDR2 FQNEAQ. The CDR3 loop is CASSLAAVRDGYTF. CDR3 nucleotide sequence: TGTGCCAGCAGCTTAGCGGCGGTCAGGGATGGCTACACCTTC.

Points on this clonotype: This CDR3 fails to terminate in the conserved phenylalanine or tryptophan, so it likely reflects a read error. The chain links TRBV6-5 to TRBJ2-5; 12 bases are a match to TRBD2. This CDR3 has 15 residues. The J segment lost 4 bases and the V segment lost 5 bases, leaving 5 bases of the junction unmatched. Germline-derived CDR1 and CDR2 are MNHEY and SVGAGI. The CDR3 loop is CASSPGTSGRETQYI. The CDR3 region has the DNA TGTGCCAGCAGTCCGGGGACTAGCGGGCGAGAGACCCAGTACATC.

The V call is TRBV7-3, the J call TRBJ1-2, with 10 bases that match TRBD1. CDR3 size: 15 residues. The V segment lost 3 bases and the J segment 4 bases; nucleotides outside the gene matches: 5. Germline V CDR1 and CDR2: SGHTA, FQGTGA. The CDR3 here is CASSFGTGDTYGYTF. CDR3 bases: TGTGCCAGCAGCTTCGGGACAGGGGATACCTATGGCTACACCTTC.

This clonotype was recorded many times. The genes are TRBV7-8 and TRBJ1-1, with D hard to call. Trimming cost V 3 bases and J 8 bases, with 13 bases left between them. From germline, CDR1 is SGHVS and CDR2 FQNEAQ. The CDR3 has 13 residues. Written as DNA, the CDR3 is TGTGCCAGCAGCTTGGGCGGAATACTAGAAGCTTTCTTT. The encoded protein is CASSLGGILEAFF.

Turning to this clonotype: Relative to the germline gene, one junction end is altered; a read error may explain this. The chain links TRBV7-6 to TRBJ2-5; D gene ambiguous. In germline, CDR1 is SGHVS, CDR2 FNYEAQ. This CDR3 comprises 12 residues. Written as DNA, the CDR3 is TGTGCCAGCAGCTTAGGTTCGGGCGAGGAGCGCTTC. It yields the protein CASSLGSGEERF.

Only a few counts were recorded for this clonotype. The chain recombines TRBV5-6 with TRBJ1-2; D is unresolved. Germline assignment: CDR1 SGHDT and CDR2 YYEEEE. Deletions cut 0 bases from V and 8 bases from J, with 11 bases between. The CDR3 has 13 amino acids. DNA of the CDR3: TGTGCCAGCAGCTTGGTGGTTAGGGAAGGCTACACCTTC. Its protein is CASSLVVREGYTF.

The chain carries TRBV7-9 and TRBJ2-7, with a tentative D call TRBD2 (7 bases). CDR1 is SEHNR and CDR2 is FQNEAQ in the germline V gene (reference sequence). This CDR3 has 19 amino acids. Trimming shortened V by 4 bases and J by 2 bases, and 27 bases separated the two germline ends. The CDR3 nucleotides read TGTGCCAGCAGCTCGGTGGGGGGGGCGCCTTCCTTAAACCCCTACGAGCAGTACGTC. It translates to CASSSVGGAPSLNPYEQYV.

This clonotype has ten or more counts. This chain connects TRBV7-2 to TRBJ1-6; D not certain. The CDR3 has 14 amino acids. Trimming pared 2 bases from V and 8 bases from J, leaving 10 bases between. Per the germline V gene, CDR1 is SGHTA and CDR2 is FQGNSA. The CDR3 region is CASSLLNSDSPLHF. CDR3 DNA: TGTGCCAGCAGCTTATTGAACAGTGATTCACCCCTCCACTTT.

This chain joins TRBV19 and TRBJ2-1; weak D call: TRBD1 (6 bases). Germline-derived CDR1 and CDR2 are LNHDA and SQIVND (reference sequence). This CDR3 has 16 amino acids. The V gene lost 3 bases and the J gene lost 5 bases, with 17 bases spanning the gap. The CDR3 nucleotides are TGTGCCAGTAGTATCACAGGGTTAGGAGTGAACAATGAGCAGTTCTTC. It yields the protein CASSITGLGVNNEQFF.

The chain combines TRBV7-9 with TRBJ2-5, with D perhaps TRBD1 (6 bases). Trimming cost V 5 bases and J 3 bases, with 16 bases left between them. Germline assignment: CDR1 SEHNR and CDR2 FQNEAQ (reference sequence). This CDR3 spans 15 amino acids. CDR3 protein: CASSPPIGQKETQYF. The CDR3 DNA reads as TGTGCCAGCAGCCCCCCGATTGGACAGAAAGAGACCCAGTACTTC.

The chain recombines TRBV12-5 with TRBJ2-2, with D hard to call. Germline V gene sequence: CDR1 LGHNT, CDR2 FRNRAP. The germline V and J ends were trimmed by 8 bases and 5 bases, with 9 bases remaining between them. CDR3 size: 12 residues. The chain's CDR3 is CASTAATGELFF. The DNA for the CDR3 is TGTGCTAGTACTGCGGCGACCGGGGAGCTGTTTTTT.

Points on this clonotype: This sequence may be a read error, since a much larger clone differs from it by one base. The gene calls are TRBV7-8 and TRBJ2-1; D not certain. The CDR3 totals 16 residues. Per germline, CDR1 SGHVS and CDR2 FQNEAQ. Here the CDR3 reads CANSLSTASRYNEQFF. CDR3 nucleotides: TGTGCCAACAGCTTATCTACAGCAAGTCGCTACAATGAGCAGTTCTTC.

The rearrangement joins TRBV6-1 to TRBJ1-1, with a tentative D call TRBD1 (5 bases). Germline CDR1 and CDR2: MNHNS and SASEGT. The CDR3 runs 15 residues. V lost 2 bases, J lost 5 bases, and 15 bases lay in between. CDR3 bases: TGTGCCAGCAGTGAAAAAGGGGAATGGTGGACTGAAGCTTTCTTT. Translating gives CASSEKGEWWTEAFF.